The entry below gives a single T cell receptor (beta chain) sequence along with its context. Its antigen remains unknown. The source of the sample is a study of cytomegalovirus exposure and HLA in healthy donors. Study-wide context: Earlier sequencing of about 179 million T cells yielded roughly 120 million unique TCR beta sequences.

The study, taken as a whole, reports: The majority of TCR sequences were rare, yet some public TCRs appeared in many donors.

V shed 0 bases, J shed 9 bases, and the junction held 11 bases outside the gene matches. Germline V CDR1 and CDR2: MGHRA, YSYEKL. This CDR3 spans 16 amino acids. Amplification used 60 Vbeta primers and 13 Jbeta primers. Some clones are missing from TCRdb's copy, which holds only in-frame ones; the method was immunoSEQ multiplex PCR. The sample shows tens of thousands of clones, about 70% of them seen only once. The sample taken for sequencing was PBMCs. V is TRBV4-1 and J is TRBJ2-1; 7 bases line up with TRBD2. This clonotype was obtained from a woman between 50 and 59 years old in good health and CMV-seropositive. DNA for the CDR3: TGCGCCAGCAGCCAAGAGTTTGCAGGGACTAAACTTGAGCAGTTCTTC. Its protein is CASSQEFAGTKLEQFF.